These T cell receptor beta chains were read from a single sample in a study of T cells in Graves' hyperthyroidism and ophthalmopathy. TCRdb reprocessed the multiplex PCR reads with MiXCR, giving one entry per CDR3 protein. The sample has a few hundred thousand distinct CDR3 sequences, approximately 15% seen once. Sequencing was performed on blood. The receptors stem from a woman aged 18-29 years with Graves' hyperthyroidism that later progressed to Graves' ophthalmopathy. Each CDR3 is given with its conserved first and last residue. A D gene is named only where the DNA matches it firmly. Clone size is stated in some rows and not others, as once, few, many or a class when expanded.

V gene,D gene,J gene,clone size,CDR3 DNA,CDR3 protein
TRBV6-2/TRBV6-3,TRBD2,TRBJ2-7,many,TGTGCCATCCGGGCGGGAGGCGGCTACGAGCAGTACTTC,CAIRAGGGYEQYF
TRBV20-1,TRBD2,TRBJ2-5,many,TGCAGTGCTGGGAGGGAGGGCCGGGAGACCCAGTACTTC,CSAGREGRETQYF
TRBV20-1,-,TRBJ2-7,many,TGCAGTGTGGGAGATACAGGGGAGGACTACGAGCAGTACTTC,CSVGDTGEDYEQYF
TRBV28,TRBD2,TRBJ2-7,many,TGTGCCAGCAGTTTCCCTAGCGGGACGACCTACGAGCAGTACTTC,CASSFPSGTTYEQYF
TRBV4-1,TRBD2,TRBJ2-7,few,TGCGCCAGCAGCCATGAGGTATTTAGCGGGAGTTACGAGCAGTACTTC,CASSHEVFSGSYEQYF
TRBV6-1,-,TRBJ2-2,few,TGTGCCAGCAGTCCCCTGCCCAGGGGAGACGGGGAGCTGTTTTTT,CASSPLPRGDGELFF
TRBV7-8,TRBD1,TRBJ1-4,few,TGTGCCAGCAGCCCTATGGTTTCGGGACAGGCTAATGAAAAACTGTTTTTT,CASSPMVSGQANEKLFF
TRBV7-3,TRBD2,TRBJ2-5,-,TGTGCCAGCAGCTTAGATACGGCGGGAGGCCTTCCGCCAGAGACCCAGTACTTC,CASSLDTAGGLPPETQYF
TRBV6-2/TRBV6-3,-,TRBJ2-3,-,TGTGCCAGCAGTTACTCGAGTGCAACAGGGACTAGCACAGATACGCAGTATTTT,CASSYSSATGTSTDTQYF
TRBV20-1,TRBD1,TRBJ2-7,many,TGCAGTGCTCCTCGGACAGGGGGCGCCGAGCAGTACTTC,CSAPRTGGAEQYF
TRBV5-6,-,TRBJ2-7,many,TGTGCCAGCAGCTTGCGACAGAGCTACGAGCAGTACTTC,CASSLRQSYEQYF
TRBV2,TRBD1,TRBJ2-1,few,TGTGCCAGCAGTGAAGAGGACAGGCCCTCCTACGATGAGCAGTTCTTC,CASSEEDRPSYDEQFF
TRBV7-2,TRBD1,TRBJ2-7,many,TGTGCCAGCAGCCACGGGACAGCTGCCTACGAGCAGTACTTC,CASSHGTAAYEQYF
TRBV20-1,-,TRBJ2-1,many,TGCAGTGCCCTTACCCCCGTCAATGAGCAGTTCTTC,CSALTPVNEQFF
TRBV19,-,TRBJ2-3,few,TGTGCCAGTAGTGTCCTGGAACAGCCTAGCACAGATACGCAGTATTTT,CASSVLEQPSTDTQYF
TRBV12-3/TRBV12-4,-,TRBJ2-7,few,TGTGCCAGCAGCCGACTTGGGGCTCTGGACGCCACCTACGAGCAGTACTTC,CASSRLGALDATYEQYF
TRBV19,-,TRBJ1-1,few,TGTGCCAGTAAATGGGCTAACACTGAAGCTTTCTTT,CASKWANTEAFF
TRBV20-1,TRBD2,TRBJ2-4,many,TGCAGTGCTAGAGCTGTATCGGCGGGAGCGTGGACCAAAAACATTCAGTACTTC,CSARAVSAGAWTKNIQYF
TRBV12-3/TRBV12-4,-,TRBJ1-2,many,TGTGCCAGCAGTTTACGCGGAGATGGCTACACCTTC,CASSLRGDGYTF
TRBV5-1,TRBD2,TRBJ2-1,many,TGCGCCAGCAGCTTGGTCTCTAGCGGGACGAATGAGCAGTTCTTC,CASSLVSSGTNEQFF
TRBV18,-,TRBJ2-5,many,TGTGCCAGCTCACAATGGGGGGAGACCCAGTACTTC,CASSQWGETQYF
TRBV6-1,-,TRBJ2-1,-,TGTGCCAGCAGGGAGGACCTCTCCCCCAATAATGAGCAGTTCTTC,CASREDLSPNNEQFF
TRBV20-1,-,TRBJ1-5,many,TGCAGTGCTACAAGAGTTTATAGCAATCAGCCCCAGCATTTT,CSATRVYSNQPQHF